The present T cell receptor beta chain was sequenced within a study of shared clonotypes between healthy human individuals. Study background: With ages of 18 to 49, the donors were two women and a few men. Regarding the study as a whole: Collection of samples was limited to blood; tissue repertoires likely differ.

Comments on this clone: Its matching antigen is unknown. Other DNA sequences of this sample code for an identical CDR3.

V was pared by 0 bases and J by 0 bases, with 4 bases of the junction left unmatched. From germline, CDR1 is MNHEY and CDR2 SVGAGI. This CDR3 spans 16 amino acids. Terminally differentiated effector memory CD45RA+ cells were excluded by CCR7 positive selection of CD45RO-negative cells. Profiling relied on immunoSEQ multiplex PCR, and the TCRdb table lists in-frame clones only, not all of them. The sample has about 2 million clones, about 95% seen once. This chain connects TRBV6-5 to TRBJ2-7, with TRBD1 matching 8 bases. Sample: naive CD8+ T cells sorted from blood. The receptor was isolated from a young man in good health. In DNA, the CDR3 is TGTGCCAGCAGTTACTCTTCGGGACAGGTCTCCTACGAGCAGTACTTC. This sequence encodes CASSYSSGQVSYEQYF.